This record concerns one T cell receptor (beta chain) sequence. Participants were aged about 18 to 100 years, lived in 20 to 25 US areas, and enrolled virtually. Allocation to cohorts depended on clinical history reported by the participants. The repertoire was sequenced with immunoSEQ multiplex PCR; TCRdb's copy has only in-frame clones and lacks some. The sample consists of some 180,000 clones, around 87% of them appearing once. This sample is drawn from a study of blood T cell repertoires in COVID-19. Study as a whole: Symptom resolution, clearance, or two negative PCRs marked the recovered donors of Cohort 3. From T cells, B-cell-depleted T cells, or PBMCs came the material, which was cDNA or gDNA.

This clonotype was obtained from a woman in her forties in a cohort exposed to, infected with or recovered from COVID-19 (not recorded which). Source material: PBMCs or T cells enriched from blood (not recorded which).

This chain's CDR3 is CASSAPPSTDTQYF. CDR3 nucleotides: TGTGCCAGCAGCGCCCCTCCCTCCACAGATACGCAGTATTTT. The chain carries TRBV9 and TRBJ2-3; unclear D gene. The germline V and J ends were trimmed by 3 bases and 2 bases, with 10 bases remaining between them. Germline CDR1 and CDR2: SGDLS and YYNGEE. The CDR3 has 14 amino acids.